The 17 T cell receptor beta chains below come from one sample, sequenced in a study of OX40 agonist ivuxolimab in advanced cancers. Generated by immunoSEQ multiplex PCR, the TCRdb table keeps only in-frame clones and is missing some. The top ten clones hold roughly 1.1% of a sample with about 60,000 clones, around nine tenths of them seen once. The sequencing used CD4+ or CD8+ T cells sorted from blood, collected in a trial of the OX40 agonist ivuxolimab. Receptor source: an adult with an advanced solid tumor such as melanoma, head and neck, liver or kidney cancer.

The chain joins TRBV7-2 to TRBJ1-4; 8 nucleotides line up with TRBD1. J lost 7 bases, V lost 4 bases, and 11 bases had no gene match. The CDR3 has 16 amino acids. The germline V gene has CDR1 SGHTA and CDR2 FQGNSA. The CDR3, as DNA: TGTGCCAGCAGCTCCACCCAGGGGGCAGGTGGTGAAAAACTGTTTTTT. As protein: CASSSTQGAGGEKLFF. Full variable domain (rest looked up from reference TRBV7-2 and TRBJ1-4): GAGVSQSPSNKVTEKGKDVELRCDPISGHTALYWYRQSLGQGLEFLIYFQGNSAPDKSGLPSDRFSAERTGGSVSTLTIQRTQQEDSAVYLCASSSTQGAGGEKLFFGSGTQLSVL.

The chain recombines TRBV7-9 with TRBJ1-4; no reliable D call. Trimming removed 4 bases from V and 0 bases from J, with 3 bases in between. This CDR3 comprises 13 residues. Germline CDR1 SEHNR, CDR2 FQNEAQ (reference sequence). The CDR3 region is CASSSTTNEKLFF. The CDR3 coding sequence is TGTGCCAGCAGCTCCACAACTAATGAAAAACTGTTTTTT. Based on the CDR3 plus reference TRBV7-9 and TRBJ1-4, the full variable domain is DTGVSQNPRHKITKRGQNVTFRCDPISEHNRLYWYRQTLGQGPEFLTYFQNEAQLEKSRLLSDRFSAERPKGSFSTLEIQRTEQGDSAMYLCASSSTTNEKLFFGSGTQLSVL.

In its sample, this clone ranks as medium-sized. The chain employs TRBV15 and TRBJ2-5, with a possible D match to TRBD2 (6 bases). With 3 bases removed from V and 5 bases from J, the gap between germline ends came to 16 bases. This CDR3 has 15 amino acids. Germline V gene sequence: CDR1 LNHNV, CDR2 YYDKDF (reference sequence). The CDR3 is CATSSTRRDRETQYF. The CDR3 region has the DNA TGTGCCACCAGCAGTACTAGGCGGGACCGGGAGACCCAGTACTTC.

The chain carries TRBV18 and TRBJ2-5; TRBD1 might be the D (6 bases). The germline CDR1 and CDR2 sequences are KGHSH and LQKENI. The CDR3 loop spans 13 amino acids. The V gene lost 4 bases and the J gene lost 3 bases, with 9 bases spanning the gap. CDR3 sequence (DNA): TGTGCCAGCTCACGGACAGTTGAAGAGACCCAGTACTTC. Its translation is CASSRTVEETQYF. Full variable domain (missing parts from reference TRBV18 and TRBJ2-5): NAGVMQNPRHLVRRRGQEARLRCSPMKGHSHVYWYRQLPEEGLKFMVYLQKENIIDESGMPKERFSAEFPKEGPSILRIQQVVRGDSAAYFCASSRTVEETQYFGPGTRLLVL.

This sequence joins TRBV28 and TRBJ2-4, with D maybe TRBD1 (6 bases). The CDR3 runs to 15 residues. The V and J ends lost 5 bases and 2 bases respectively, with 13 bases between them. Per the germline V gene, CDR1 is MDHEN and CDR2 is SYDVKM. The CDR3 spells CASSQQGSSKNIQYF. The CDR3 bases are TGTGCCAGCAGTCAACAGGGTTCGTCCAAAAACATTCAGTACTTC.

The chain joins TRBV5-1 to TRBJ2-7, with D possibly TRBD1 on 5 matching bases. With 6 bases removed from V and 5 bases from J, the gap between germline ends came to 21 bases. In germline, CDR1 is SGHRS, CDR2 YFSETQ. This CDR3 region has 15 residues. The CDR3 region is CASTLSGNSFDEQYF. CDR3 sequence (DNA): TGCGCCAGCACCTTATCAGGGAACAGCTTCGACGAGCAGTACTTC.

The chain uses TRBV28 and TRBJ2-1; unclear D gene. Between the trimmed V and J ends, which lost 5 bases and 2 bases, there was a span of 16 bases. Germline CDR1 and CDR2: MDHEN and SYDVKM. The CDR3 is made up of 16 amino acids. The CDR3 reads CASSPRNRVTYNEQFF. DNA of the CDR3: TGTGCCAGCAGTCCCCGAAATAGGGTCACCTACAATGAGCAGTTCTTC.

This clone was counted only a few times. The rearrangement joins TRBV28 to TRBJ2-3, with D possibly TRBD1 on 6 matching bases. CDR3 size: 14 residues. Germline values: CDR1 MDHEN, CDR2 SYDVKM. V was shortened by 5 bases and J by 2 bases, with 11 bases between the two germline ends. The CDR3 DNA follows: TGTGCCAGCAGTGGGACACCTTACACAGATACGCAGTATTTT. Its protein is CASSGTPYTDTQYF.

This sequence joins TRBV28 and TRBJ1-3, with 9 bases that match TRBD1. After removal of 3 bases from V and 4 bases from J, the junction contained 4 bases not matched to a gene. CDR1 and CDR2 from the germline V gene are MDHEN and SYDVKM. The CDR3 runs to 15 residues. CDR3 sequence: CASSFQGQGGNTIYF. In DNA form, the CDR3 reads TGTGCCAGCAGTTTCCAGGGACAGGGCGGAAACACCATATATTTT.

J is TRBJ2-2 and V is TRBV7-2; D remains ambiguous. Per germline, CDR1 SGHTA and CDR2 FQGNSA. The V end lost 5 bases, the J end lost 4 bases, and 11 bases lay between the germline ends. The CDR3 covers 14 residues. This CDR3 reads CASSPPPPTGELFF. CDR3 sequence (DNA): TGTGCCAGCAGCCCGCCCCCCCCCACCGGGGAGCTGTTTTTT. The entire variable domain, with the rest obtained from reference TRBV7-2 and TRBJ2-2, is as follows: GAGVSQSPSNKVTEKGKDVELRCDPISGHTALYWYRQSLGQGLEFLIYFQGNSAPDKSGLPSDRFSAERTGGSVSTLTIQRTQQEDSAVYLCASSPPPPTGELFFGEGSRLTVL.

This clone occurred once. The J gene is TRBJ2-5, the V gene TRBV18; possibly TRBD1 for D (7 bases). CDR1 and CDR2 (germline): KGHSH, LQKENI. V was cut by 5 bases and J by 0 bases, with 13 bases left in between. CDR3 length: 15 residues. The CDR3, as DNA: TGTGCCAGCTCATACAGGGGAGGCAACCAAGAGACCCAGTACTTC. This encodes CASSYRGGNQETQYF.

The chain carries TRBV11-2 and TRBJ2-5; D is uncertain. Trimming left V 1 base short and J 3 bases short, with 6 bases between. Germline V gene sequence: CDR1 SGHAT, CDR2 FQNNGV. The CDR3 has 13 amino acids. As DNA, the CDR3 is TGTGCCAGCAGCTTAGGACAAGAAGAGACCCAGTACTTC. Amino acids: CASSLGQEETQYF.

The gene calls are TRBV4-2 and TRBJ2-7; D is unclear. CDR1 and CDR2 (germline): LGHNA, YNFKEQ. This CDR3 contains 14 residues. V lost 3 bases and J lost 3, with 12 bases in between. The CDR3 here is CASSQSQTHYEQYF. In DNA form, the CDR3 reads TGTGCCAGCAGCCAGAGTCAAACCCACTACGAGCAGTACTTC.

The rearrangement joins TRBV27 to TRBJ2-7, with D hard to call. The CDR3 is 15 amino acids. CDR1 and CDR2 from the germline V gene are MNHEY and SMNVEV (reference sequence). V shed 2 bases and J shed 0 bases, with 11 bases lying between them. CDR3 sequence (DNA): TGTGCCAGCAGTTTAGCGTGGCTAAGCTCCTACGAGCAGTACTTC. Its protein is CASSLAWLSSYEQYF.

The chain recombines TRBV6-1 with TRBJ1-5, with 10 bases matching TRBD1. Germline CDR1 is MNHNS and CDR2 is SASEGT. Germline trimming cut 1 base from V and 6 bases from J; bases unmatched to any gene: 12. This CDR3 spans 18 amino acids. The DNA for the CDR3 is TGTGCCAGCAGTGAAGGGACAGGGGGAGAGTGGGTTGGTCAGCCCCAGCATTTT. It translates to CASSEGTGGEWVGQPQHF.

The CDR3: CASSSGGARGNIQYF. The CDR3 bases are TGTGCCAGCAGCTCTGGGGGGGCGCGGGGAAACATTCAGTACTTC. The genes are TRBV7-2 and TRBJ2-4, with a tentative D call TRBD2 (7 bases). Germline assignment: CDR1 SGHTA and CDR2 FQGNSA. CDR3 length: 15 amino acids. Trimming cost V 4 bases and J 6 bases, with 16 bases left between them.

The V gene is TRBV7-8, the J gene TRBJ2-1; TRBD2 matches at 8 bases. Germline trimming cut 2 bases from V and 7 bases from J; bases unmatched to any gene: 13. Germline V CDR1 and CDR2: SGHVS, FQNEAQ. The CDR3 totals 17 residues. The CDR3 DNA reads TGTGCCAGCAGCTTAAGGCCCGCGGGAGGCGGGACGAATGAGCAGTTCTTC. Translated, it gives CASSLRPAGGGTNEQFF.